The 4 T cell receptor beta chains below all came from one sample that was sequenced in a study of molecular identifiers for immune sequencing clone quantification. TCRdb re-derived calls from the PCR reads in MiXCR, one entry per CDR3 protein. The table lists 460,000 or so distinct CDR3 sequences, about a fifth of them singletons, with around 0.84% in the top ten. The sequenced sample consisted of naive CD8+ T cells from blood, with Jurkat cell RNA spiked in. Noted subset: FACS-sorted CD8+CD4-CCR7+CD45RA+ naive T cells. The receptors here all came from a human donor in good health. Some libraries in this study had Jurkat cell RNA spiked in.

This clonotype was seen at least ten times. The chain couples TRBV20-1 to TRBJ2-7; 9 bases match TRBD1. Germline CDR1 reads DFQATT; CDR2 reads SNEGSKA (reference sequence). J gave up 3 bases and V 0 bases, and 3 bases lay outside the gene matches. The CDR3 extends over 14 amino acids. The CDR3 nucleotides are TGCAGTGCTAGAGATGTGGACAGGGGCTACGAGCAGTACTTC. Its protein is CSARDVDRGYEQYF.

The rearrangement uses TRBV6-2 or TRBV6-3 and TRBJ2-6; the match to TRBD1 covers 7 bases. Germline V gene data show CDR1 as MNHEY and CDR2 as SVGEGT. Trimming at V came to 0 bases and at J to 0 bases, leaving 8 bases not matched to a gene. The CDR3 sequence is 19 residues long. The CDR3 region is CASSYSRDSLLSGANVLTF. Here the CDR3 DNA reads TGTGCCAGCAGTTACTCGAGGGACAGCCTCCTCTCTGGGGCCAACGTCCTGACTTTC.

This clonotype was observed many times. In DNA, the CDR3 is TGTGCCAGCAGATGGGACAGGGGAAACTATGGCTACACCTTC. Its protein is CASRWDRGNYGYTF. The rearrangement joins TRBV6-1 to TRBJ1-2; 10 bases are a match to TRBD1. The CDR3 totals 14 residues. The V segment lost 6 bases and the J segment 2 bases; nucleotides outside the gene matches: 3. Per the germline V gene, CDR1 is MNHNS and CDR2 is SASEGT.

This clonotype was detected many times. This chain uses TRBV29-1 with TRBJ2-7, with a possible D match to TRBD1 (5 bases). Trimming cost V 4 bases and J 5 bases, with 12 bases left between them. This CDR3 region has 12 residues. Germline CDR1 and CDR2: SQVTM and ANQGSEA. The CDR3 sequence is CSVAGRADEQYF. CDR3 bases: TGCAGCGTTGCGGGCAGGGCCGACGAGCAGTACTTC.